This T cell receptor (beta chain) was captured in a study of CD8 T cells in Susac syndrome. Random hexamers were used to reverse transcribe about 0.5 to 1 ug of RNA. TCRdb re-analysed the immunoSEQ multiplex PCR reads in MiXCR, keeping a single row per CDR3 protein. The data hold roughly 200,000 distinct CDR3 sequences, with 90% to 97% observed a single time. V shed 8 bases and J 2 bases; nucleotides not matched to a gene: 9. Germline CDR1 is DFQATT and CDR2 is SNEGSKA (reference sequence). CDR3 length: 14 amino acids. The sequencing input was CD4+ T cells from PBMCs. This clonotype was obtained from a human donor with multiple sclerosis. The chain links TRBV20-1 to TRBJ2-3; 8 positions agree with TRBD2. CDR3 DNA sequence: TGCAGTCACCTCGGGGGGGGCGACACAGATACGCAGTATTTT. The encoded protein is CSHLGGGDTDTQYF.